Listed here are 5 T cell receptor beta chains from one sample, sequenced in a study of identical twins. TCRdb fed the 5' RACE reads into MiXCR, producing one record per CDR3 protein. The profile shows about 700,000 distinct CDR3 sequences, roughly 6% of them singletons. The sample was naive T cells sorted from blood. These receptors originate from a man younger than 35 in good health.

This clonotype has just a few counts. The rearrangement links TRBV3-1 to TRBJ1-1; D call uncertain. V dropped 4 bases and J dropped 1 base, with 13 bases sitting between them. Germline V lookup: CDR1 LGHDT, CDR2 YNNKEL (reference sequence). The CDR3 consists of 15 residues. The chain's CDR3 is CASSPRGVGNTEAFF. The CDR3 nucleotides read TGTGCCAGCAGCCCCCGAGGAGTCGGGAACACTGAAGCTTTCTTT.

This clonotype was recorded a few times. The chain carries TRBV28 and TRBJ2-7; D remains ambiguous. This CDR3 region has 15 residues. Germline values: CDR1 MDHEN, CDR2 SYDVKM. Trimming took off 2 bases at V and 10 bases at J, with 21 bases between the two ends. CDR3 protein: CASSLRGRYEISQYF. In nucleotides, the CDR3 is TGTGCCAGCAGTTTACGAGGACGATATGAGATTAGTCAGTACTTC. The whole variable domain, remainder taken from reference TRBV28 and TRBJ2-7, is DVKVTQSSRYLVKRTGEKVFLECVQDMDHENMFWYRQDPGLGLRLIYFSYDVKMKEKGDIPEGYSVSREKKERFSLILESASTNQTSMYLCASSLRGRYEISQYFGPGTRLTVT.

There are a few counts of this clonotype. The gene calls are TRBV5-1 and TRBJ2-2; D possibly corresponds to TRBD1 (5 bases). The CDR3 loop spans 19 amino acids. V dropped 3 bases and J dropped 0 bases, with 21 bases sitting between them. Germline CDR1 and CDR2: SGHRS and YFSETQ. The CDR3 DNA is TGCGCCAGCAGCTCTGGTCTAGGGGTGCTACCCGCGAACACCGGGGAGCTGTTTTTT. This encodes CASSSGLGVLPANTGELFF.

The rearrangement uses TRBV5-6 and TRBJ2-3; 8 bases align to TRBD1. Germline V CDR1 and CDR2: SGHDT, YYEEEE. The CDR3 covers 15 residues. V shed 4 bases, J shed 3 bases, and the junction held 7 bases outside the gene matches. CDR3 nucleotide sequence: TGTGCCAGCAGCACCAAGGACAGGGAAACAGATACGCAGTATTTT. Protein sequence: CASSTKDRETDTQYF. Full variable domain (rest looked up from reference TRBV5-6 and TRBJ2-3): DAGVTQSPTHLIKTRGQQVTLRCSPKSGHDTVSWYQQALGQGPQFIFQYYEEEERQRGNFPDRFSGHQFPNYSSELNVNALLLGDSALYLCASSTKDRETDTQYFGPGTRLTVL.

The chain couples TRBV12-3 or TRBV12-4 to TRBJ2-1; D not resolved. The germline V and J ends were trimmed by 6 bases and 4 bases, with 10 bases remaining between them. The length of the CDR3 is 13 residues. CDR3 sequence reads: CASRDSTYNEQFF. CDR3 nucleotides: TGTGCCAGCAGGGATTCCACTTACAATGAGCAGTTCTTC.